This entry is about one T cell receptor beta chain. The sample comes from a study of control samples from healthy donors and cancer patients. V shed 8 bases, J shed 6 bases, and the junction held 12 bases outside the gene matches. The CDR3 sequence is 14 residues long. Germline values: CDR1 LNHDA, CDR2 SQIVND (reference sequence). TCRdb's copy holds only in-frame clones and misses some; the assay was immunoSEQ multiplex PCR. The sample consists of some 65,000 clones, approximately 88% of them appearing once. The sequenced sample was PBMCs. The TCR sequence derives from a woman aged 50 to 60 with lung cancer. This chain joins TRBV19 and TRBJ1-2, with 7 positions matching TRBD1. This CDR3 is CASGAGGGGDGYTF. For the CDR3, the DNA is TGTGCCAGTGGAGCAGGGGGTGGAGGGGATGGCTACACCTTC.